The 3 T cell receptor beta chains listed next were all sequenced from one sample in a study of CD8 T cells in Susac syndrome. Reverse transcription used about 0.45 to 1 ug RNA and random hexamers. One entry per CDR3 protein results from TCRdb running MiXCR on the immunoSEQ multiplex PCR reads. In the table there are fewer than 150,000 distinct CDR3 sequences, nearly 95% of which are singletons. The sample consisted of CD4+ T cells from PBMCs. The receptor source for this set is a human donor in good health.

The gene calls are TRBV3-1 and TRBJ1-2; no definite D call. V lost 1 base and J lost 3, with 9 bases in between. The CDR3 totals 14 residues. CDR1 and CDR2 from the germline V gene are LGHDT and YNNKEL (reference sequence). The CDR3: CASSQAAGHYGYTF. CDR3 bases: TGTGCCAGCAGCCAAGCGGCAGGACACTATGGCTACACCTTC.

The V call is TRBV5-4, the J call TRBJ2-3; 13 bases map to TRBD2. Germline CDR1 is SGHNT and CDR2 is YYREEE (reference sequence). The length of the CDR3 is 16 residues. Trimming removed 5 bases from V and 10 bases from J; junction bases left unmatched: 13. The CDR3 DNA reads TGTGCCAGCAGAAGAAGCGGGACTAGCGGGATCGGAGCGCAGTATTTT. It codes for CASRRSGTSGIGAQYF.

The chain combines TRBV29-1 with TRBJ1-4, with TRBD1 identical over 9 bases. The CDR3 loop spans 13 amino acids. The V gene end was trimmed by 6 bases and the J gene end by 5 bases; junction bases not matched to a gene: 4. CDR1 is SQVTM and CDR2 is ANQGSEA in the germline V gene. CDR3 region: CSVLQGANEKLFF. CDR3 nucleotides: TGCAGCGTCCTACAGGGGGCAAATGAAAAACTGTTTTTT.